The text below deals with one T cell receptor beta chain. The antigen is unknown. Germline CDR1 SGHKS, CDR2 YYEKEE (reference sequence). Trimming removed 4 bases at V and 7 bases at J, with 20 bases between. The CDR3 runs 16 residues. The sample comes from a study of cytomegalovirus exposure and HLA in healthy donors. Study-wide points: Whilst most TCR sequences proved rare, a subset of public TCRs occurred across many donors. CMV antigen specificity of three CMV-associated chains was confirmed in vitro. The tendency of first-cohort TCR clusters to co-occur in the 130 or so validation repertoires was identified by a subsequent analysis. It was reportedly the case that the classifier diagnosed cytomegalovirus status with high specificity and sensitivity.

Profiling relied on immunoSEQ multiplex PCR, and the TCRdb table lists in-frame clones only, not all of them. The table has some 260,000 clones, roughly 87% seen once. The rearrangement uses TRBV5-5 and TRBJ1-4; no definite D call. Sequencing used PBMCs. This clonotype was sampled from a woman aged 25 to 39 in good health and CMV-seronegative. CDR3 in amino acids: CASSPRIGGSGEKLFF. Here the CDR3 DNA reads TGTGCCAGCAGCCCTCGGATAGGTGGGTCAGGTGAAAAACTGTTTTTT.